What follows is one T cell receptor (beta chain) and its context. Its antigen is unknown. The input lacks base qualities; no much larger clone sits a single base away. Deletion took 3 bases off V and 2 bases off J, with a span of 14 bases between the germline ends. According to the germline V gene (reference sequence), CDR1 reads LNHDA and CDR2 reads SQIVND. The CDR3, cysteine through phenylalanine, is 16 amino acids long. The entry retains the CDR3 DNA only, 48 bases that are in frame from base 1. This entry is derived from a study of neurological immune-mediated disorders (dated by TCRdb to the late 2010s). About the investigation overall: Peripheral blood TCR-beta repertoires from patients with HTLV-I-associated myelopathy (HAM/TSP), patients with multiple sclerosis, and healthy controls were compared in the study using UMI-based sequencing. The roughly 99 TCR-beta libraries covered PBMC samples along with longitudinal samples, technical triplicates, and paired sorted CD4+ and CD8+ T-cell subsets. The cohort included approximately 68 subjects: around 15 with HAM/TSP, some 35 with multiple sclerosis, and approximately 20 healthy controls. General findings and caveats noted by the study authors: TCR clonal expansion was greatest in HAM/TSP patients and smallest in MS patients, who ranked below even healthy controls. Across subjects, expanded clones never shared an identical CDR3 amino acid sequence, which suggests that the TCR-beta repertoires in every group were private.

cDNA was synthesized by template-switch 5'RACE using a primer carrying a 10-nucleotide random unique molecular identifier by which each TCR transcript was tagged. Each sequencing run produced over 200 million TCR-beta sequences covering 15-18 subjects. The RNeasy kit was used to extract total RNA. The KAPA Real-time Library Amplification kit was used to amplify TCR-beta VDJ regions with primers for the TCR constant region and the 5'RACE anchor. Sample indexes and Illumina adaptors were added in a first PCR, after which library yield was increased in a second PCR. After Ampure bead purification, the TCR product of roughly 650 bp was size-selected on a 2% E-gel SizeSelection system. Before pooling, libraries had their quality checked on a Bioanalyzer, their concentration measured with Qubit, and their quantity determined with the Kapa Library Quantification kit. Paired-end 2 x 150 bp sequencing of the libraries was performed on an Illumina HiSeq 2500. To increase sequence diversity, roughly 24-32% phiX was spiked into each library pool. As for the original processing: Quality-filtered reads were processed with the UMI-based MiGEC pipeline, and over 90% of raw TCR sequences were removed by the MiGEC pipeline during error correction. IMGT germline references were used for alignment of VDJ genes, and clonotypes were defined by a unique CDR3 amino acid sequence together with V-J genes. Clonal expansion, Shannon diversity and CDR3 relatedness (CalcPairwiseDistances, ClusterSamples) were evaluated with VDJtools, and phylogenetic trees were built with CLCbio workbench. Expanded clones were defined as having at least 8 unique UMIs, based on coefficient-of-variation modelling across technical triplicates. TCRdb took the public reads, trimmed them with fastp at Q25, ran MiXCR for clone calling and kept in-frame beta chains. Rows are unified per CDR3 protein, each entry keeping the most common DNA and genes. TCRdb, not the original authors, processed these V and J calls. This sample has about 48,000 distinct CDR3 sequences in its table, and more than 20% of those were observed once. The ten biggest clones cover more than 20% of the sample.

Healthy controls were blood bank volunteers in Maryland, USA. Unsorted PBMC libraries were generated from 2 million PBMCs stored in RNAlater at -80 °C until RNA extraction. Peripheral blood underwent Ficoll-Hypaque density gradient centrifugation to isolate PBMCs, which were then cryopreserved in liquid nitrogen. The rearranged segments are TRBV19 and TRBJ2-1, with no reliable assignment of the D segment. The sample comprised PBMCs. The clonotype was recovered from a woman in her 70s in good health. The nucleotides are TGTGCCAGTAGTATCACCCACCTTGGAACCTACAATGAGCAGTTCTTC. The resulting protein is CASSITHLGTYNEQFF.